These T cell receptor beta chains were read from a single sample in a study of OX40 agonist ivuxolimab in advanced cancers. This table comes from immunoSEQ multiplex PCR, and its TCRdb copy is limited to in-frame clones, with some not included. The table includes some 64,000 clones, roughly 85% detected once. The sample here was CD4+ or CD8+ T cells sorted from blood, taken in a trial of the OX40 agonist ivuxolimab. These receptors originate from an adult with an advanced solid tumor such as melanoma, head and neck, liver or kidney cancer. CDR3s leave out the opening cysteine and the closing phenylalanine or tryptophan.

V	J	CDR3
TRBV7-8	TRBJ2-7	ASSGTSGYYEQY
TRBV7-3	TRBJ1-5	ASSLIRRQGDTRNQPQH
TRBV27	TRBJ2-7	ASSYGSTNEQY
TRBV30	TRBJ2-5	AWDFPVAGGSTGETQY
TRBV5-1	TRBJ2-1	ASSSPRRGGRSSYNEQF
TRBV19	TRBJ2-5	ASRVAGTQETQY
TRBV5-4	TRBJ2-3	ASSSTGAGTDTQY
TRBV5-1	TRBJ2-5	ASSQQGAHETQY
TRBV19	TRBJ2-7	ASSINGGTYEQY
TRBV5-1	TRBJ1-6	ASSSVSGNSPLH
TRBV4-1	TRBJ2-5	ASAGTSGEQGTQY
TRBV6-1	TRBJ2-2	ASSDVWGAANTGELF
TRBV6-1	TRBJ1-1	ASRGHANTEAF
TRBV6-1	TRBJ1-5	ASSAGLENQPQH
TRBV5-4	TRBJ2-1	ASSPTSDYNEQF
TRBV19	TRBJ1-2	ASSMDRAGGYT
TRBV2	TRBJ2-4	ASSPQRGQQAKNIQY
TRBV11-2	TRBJ1-1	ASSSAGWGNTEAF
TRBV6-1	-	ASRQGVLDEQY
TRBV4-1	TRBJ1-3	ASSQPTDRTGNTIY
TRBV5-5	TRBJ1-5	ASSGTGSNQPQH
TRBV5-6	TRBJ2-7	ASTQGPYEQY
TRBV5-4	TRBJ2-7	ASSQGGFDSYEQY
TRBV28	TRBJ2-7	ASSLQSYEQY
TRBV14	TRBJ2-3	ASSMSGQTDTQY
TRBV27	TRBJ2-2	ASSTGGAISGTGELF
TRBV19	TRBJ2-2	ASRRLADTGELF
TRBV7-6	TRBJ1-2	ASSLGGTGDYGYT
TRBV6-6	TRBJ2-3	ASTWGVGTDTQY
TRBV5-1	TRBJ2-7	ASSLEDEQY
TRBV7-9	TRBJ1-6	ASSPDLALH
TRBV18	TRBJ1-1	ASSPRGTGTEAF
TRBV6-1	TRBJ1-2	ASSENYRNYGYT
TRBV6-1	TRBJ1-2	ASSEPSPGYT
TRBV6-1	TRBJ2-5	ASSDTISRVTQY
TRBV10-3	TRBJ1-2	AISGSDTYGYT
TRBV7-9	TRBJ1-5	ASSLGLIGPQH
TRBV4-3	TRBJ2-7	ASSQAWPGETYEQY
TRBV11-2	TRBJ1-1	ASSLNYPGAAVGTEAF
TRBV7-2	TRBJ2-7	ASSLGRGTSGTLEQY
TRBV19	TRBJ1-1	ASSIGQVAF
TRBV7-2	TRBJ1-6	ASSLGGVMGSPLH
TRBV11-3	-	ASSLDSYEQY
TRBV2	TRBJ2-3	ASRERVAGGVKDTQY
TRBV10-2	TRBJ2-2	ATLQRGENWELF
TRBV7-6	TRBJ1-1	ASSLSQGANTEAF
TRBV5-6	TRBJ1-6	ASSSGDNSPLH
TRBV2	TRBJ1-6	ASSQGGVGSPLH
TRBV19	TRBJ1-6	ASSMIFGTNSPLH